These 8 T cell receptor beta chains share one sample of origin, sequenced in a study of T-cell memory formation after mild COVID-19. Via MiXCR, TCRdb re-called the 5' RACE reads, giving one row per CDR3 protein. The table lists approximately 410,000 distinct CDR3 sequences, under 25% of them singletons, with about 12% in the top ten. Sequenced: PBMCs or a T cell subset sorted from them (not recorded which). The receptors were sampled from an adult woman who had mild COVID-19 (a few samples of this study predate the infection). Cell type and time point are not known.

The CDR3 DNA reads TGCGCCAGCAGCCAAGATAAAGCGGGATACACCGGGGAGCTGTTTTTT. Its translation is CASSQDKAGYTGELFF. V and J are TRBV4-3 and TRBJ2-2, with 7 bases lining up with TRBD2. Per germline, CDR1 LGHNA and CDR2 YSLEER. The CDR3 contains 16 residues. V lost 0 bases and J lost 3; bases outside the gene matches: 4.

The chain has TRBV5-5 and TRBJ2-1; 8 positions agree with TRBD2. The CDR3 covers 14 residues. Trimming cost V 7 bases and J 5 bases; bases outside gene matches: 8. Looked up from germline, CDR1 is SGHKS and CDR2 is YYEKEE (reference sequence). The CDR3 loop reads CASAREGQDNEQFF. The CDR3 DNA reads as TGTGCCAGCGCACGGGAGGGCCAGGACAATGAGCAGTTCTTC. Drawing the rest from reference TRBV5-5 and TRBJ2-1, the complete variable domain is DAGVTQSPTHLIKTRGQQVTLRCSPISGHKSVSWYQQVLGQGPQFIFQYYEKEERGRGNFPDRFSARQFPNYSSELNVNALLLGDSALYLCASAREGQDNEQFFGPGTRLTVL.

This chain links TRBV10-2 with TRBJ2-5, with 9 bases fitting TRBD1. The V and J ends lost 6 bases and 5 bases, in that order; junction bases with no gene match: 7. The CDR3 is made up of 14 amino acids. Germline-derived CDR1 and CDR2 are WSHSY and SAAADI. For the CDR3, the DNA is TGCGCCAGCAGAGACAGGGGGAGAGGGGAGACCCAGTACTTC. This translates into CASRDRGRGETQYF.

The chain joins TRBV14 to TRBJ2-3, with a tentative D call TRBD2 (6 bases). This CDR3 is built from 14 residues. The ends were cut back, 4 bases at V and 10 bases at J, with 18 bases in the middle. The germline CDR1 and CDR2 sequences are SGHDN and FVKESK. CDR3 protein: CASSPLRRASAQYF. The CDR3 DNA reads TGTGCCAGCAGCCCCCTCCGGAGGGCCTCGGCGCAGTATTTT.

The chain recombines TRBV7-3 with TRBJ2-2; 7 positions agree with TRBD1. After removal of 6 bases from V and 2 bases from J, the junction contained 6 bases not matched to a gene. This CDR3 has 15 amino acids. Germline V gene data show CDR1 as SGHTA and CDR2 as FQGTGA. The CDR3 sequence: CASRPDRVNTGELFF. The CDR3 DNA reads TGTGCCAGCAGACCCGACAGGGTAAACACCGGGGAGCTGTTTTTT.

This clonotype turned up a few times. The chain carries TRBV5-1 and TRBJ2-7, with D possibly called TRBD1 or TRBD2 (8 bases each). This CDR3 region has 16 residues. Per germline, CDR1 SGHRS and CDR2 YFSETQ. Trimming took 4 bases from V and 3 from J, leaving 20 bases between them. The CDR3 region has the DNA TGCGCCAGCAGCCAGCGGGGGACAGGAAGATACTACGAGCAGTACTTC. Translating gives CASSQRGTGRYYEQYF.

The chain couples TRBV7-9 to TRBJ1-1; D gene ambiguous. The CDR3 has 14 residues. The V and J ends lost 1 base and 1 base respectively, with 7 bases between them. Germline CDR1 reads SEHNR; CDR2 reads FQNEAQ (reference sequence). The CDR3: CASSLVGPNTEAFF. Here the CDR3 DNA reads TGTGCCAGCAGCTTAGTCGGTCCGAACACTGAAGCTTTCTTT.

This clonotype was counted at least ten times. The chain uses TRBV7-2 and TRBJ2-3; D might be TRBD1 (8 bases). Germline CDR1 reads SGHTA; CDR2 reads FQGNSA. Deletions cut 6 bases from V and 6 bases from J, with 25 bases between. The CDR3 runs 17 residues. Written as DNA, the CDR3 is TGTGCCAGCAGTCAGGGGGCTAGCGGCCATGCACGGGATACGCAGTATTTT. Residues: CASSQGASGHARDTQYF.